Below are 10 T cell receptor beta chains sequenced from a single sample in a study of blood T cell repertoires in COVID-19. The method was immunoSEQ multiplex PCR; TCRdb's version includes in-frame clones alone and lacks a portion of them. The sample has just over 95,000 clones; 90% are singletons. The material sequenced was peripheral blood. These receptors were obtained from a man aged 55-75 years with acute or convalescent COVID-19.

This clone was picked up one time. This chain joins TRBV12-3 or TRBV12-4 and TRBJ1-2; D might be TRBD1 (5 bases). The CDR3 has 12 residues. The V gene lost 9 bases and the J gene lost 5 bases, with 13 bases spanning the gap. The CDR3 protein is CARTPNRYGYTF. The CDR3 DNA is TGTGCCAGGACCCCAAACAGGTATGGCTACACCTTC.

This chain uses TRBV6-5 with TRBJ1-2, with unresolved D. Between the trimmed V and J ends, which lost 6 bases and 6 bases, there was a span of 5 bases. Germline CDR1 and CDR2: MNHEY and SVGAGI. The CDR3 consists of 10 residues. The CDR3 bases are TGTGCCAGCAGCGGTAATGGCTACACCTTC. Its protein product is CASSGNGYTF.

This rearrangement joins TRBV18 to TRBJ1-4; no clear D. V was trimmed by 0 bases and J by 7 bases, leaving 6 bases between them. Germline CDR1 is KGHSH and CDR2 is LQKENI. CDR3 size: 13 residues. The CDR3 DNA follows: TGTGCCAGCTCACCACCGGCTGTTGAAAAACTGTTTTTT. Amino acids: CASSPPAVEKLFF.

J is TRBJ2-1 and V is TRBV19, with 9 bases fitting TRBD2. Germline values: CDR1 LNHDA, CDR2 SQIVND (reference sequence). The CDR3 runs to 19 residues. V dropped 5 bases and J dropped 5; count of bases not matched to a gene: 19. CDR3 DNA: TGTGCCAGTAGTGCCCGATATCTTAGGCTAGCGGGGCTAAACAATGAGCAGTTCTTC. Translation: CASSARYLRLAGLNNEQFF.

The chain recombines TRBV29-1 with TRBJ1-2, with D maybe TRBD1 (6 bases). V was clipped by 8 bases and J by 0 bases, with 13 bases between them. This CDR3 is 13 amino acids long. Germline V gene sequence: CDR1 SQVTM, CDR2 ANQGSEA. For the CDR3, the DNA is TGCAGCTTTCGGGACACTACTAACTATGGCTACACCTTC. Its translation is CSFRDTTNYGYTF. The complete variable domain, with remaining parts taken from reference TRBV29-1 and TRBJ1-2, reads SAVISQKPSRDICQRGTSLTIQCQVDSQVTMMFWYRQQPGQSLTLIATANQGSEATYESGFVIDKFPISRPNLTFSTLTVSNMSPEDSSIYLCSFRDTTNYGYTFGSGTRLTVV.

The chain joins TRBV6-1 to TRBJ1-1, with no clear D. V dropped 2 bases and J dropped 5 bases, with 9 bases sitting between them. The CDR3 is 13 residues long. Germline values: CDR1 MNHNS, CDR2 SASEGT. CDR3 bases: TGTGCCAGCAGTGAATTTGAGGGTACTGAAGCTTTCTTT. Translating it yields CASSEFEGTEAFF.

This chain connects TRBV27 to TRBJ1-1, with 9 bases lining up with TRBD1. V gave up 1 base and J gave up 7 bases; unmatched junction bases: 7. This CDR3 region has 15 residues. Per germline, CDR1 MNHEY and CDR2 SMNVEV (reference sequence). The CDR3 sequence is CASSLWGQGRIEAFF. In DNA, the CDR3 is TGTGCCAGCAGTTTATGGGGACAGGGACGGATTGAAGCTTTCTTT.

The V call is TRBV19, the J call TRBJ1-5, with D hard to call. V gave up 2 bases and J gave up 4 bases, with 9 bases separating them. From germline, CDR1 is LNHDA and CDR2 SQIVND (reference sequence). The CDR3 extends over 14 amino acids. The chain's CDR3 is CASSILGRNQPQHF. As DNA, the CDR3 is TGTGCCAGTAGTATATTGGGGAGAAATCAGCCCCAGCATTTT.

This chain connects TRBV9 to TRBJ1-2; 8 bases are shared with TRBD1. CDR3 length equals 18 residues. Trimming cost V 0 bases and J 3 bases; bases outside gene matches: 13. CDR1 and CDR2 from the germline V gene are SGDLS and YYNGEE. CDR3 region: CASSVGGQGAQKYYGYTF. The CDR3 nucleotides are TGTGCCAGCAGCGTAGGGGGCCAGGGGGCGCAGAAATACTATGGCTACACCTTC.

V usage is TRBV27 and J usage is TRBJ2-1; D unresolved. The CDR3 sequence is 11 residues long. Trimming stripped 8 bases from V and 5 bases from J, with 7 bases between. Germline CDR1 reads MNHEY; CDR2 reads SMNVEV (reference sequence). In DNA form, the CDR3 reads TGTGCCAGCGAGGAGAACAATGAGCAGTTCTTC. Protein: CASEENNEQFF.